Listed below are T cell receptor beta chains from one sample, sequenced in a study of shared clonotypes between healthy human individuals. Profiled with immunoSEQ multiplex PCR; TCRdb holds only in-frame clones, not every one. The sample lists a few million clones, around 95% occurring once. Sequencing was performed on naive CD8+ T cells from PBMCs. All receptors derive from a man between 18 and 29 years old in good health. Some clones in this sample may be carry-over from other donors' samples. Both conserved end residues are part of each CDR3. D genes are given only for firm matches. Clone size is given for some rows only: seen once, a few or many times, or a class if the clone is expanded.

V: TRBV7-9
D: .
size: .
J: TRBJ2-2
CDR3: CASSLPNTGELFF
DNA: TGTGCCAGCAGCTTACCAAACACCGGGGAGCTGTTTTTT

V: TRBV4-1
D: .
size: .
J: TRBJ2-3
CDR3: CASSQAVRGTDTQYF
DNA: TGCGCCAGCAGCCAAGCGGTCCGAGGCACAGATACGCAGTATTTT

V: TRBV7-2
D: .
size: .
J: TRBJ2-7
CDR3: CASSFPDLVYEQYF
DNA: TGTGCCAGCAGCTTCCCTGACTTAGTATACGAGCAGTACTTC

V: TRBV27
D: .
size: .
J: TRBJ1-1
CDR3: CASSLGRLMNTEAFF
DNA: TGTGCCAGCTCCTTGGGGCGCTTGATGAACACTGAAGCTTTCTTT

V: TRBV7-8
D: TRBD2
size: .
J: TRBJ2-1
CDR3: CASSLAPPGLAGGSSSYNEQFF
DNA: TGTGCCAGCAGCTTAGCCCCCCCCGGACTAGCGGGAGGCTCAAGCTCCTACAATGAGCAGTTCTTC

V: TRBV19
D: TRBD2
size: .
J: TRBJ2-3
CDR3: CASSARLASTDTQYF
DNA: TGTGCCAGTAGTGCACGACTAGCAAGCACAGATACGCAGTATTTT

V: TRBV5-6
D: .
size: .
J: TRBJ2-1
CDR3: CASSLALASGLYYNEQFF
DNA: TGTGCCAGCAGCTTGGCCTTGGCCAGCGGCCTATACTACAATGAGCAGTTCTTC

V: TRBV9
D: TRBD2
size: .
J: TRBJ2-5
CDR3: CASSTSGEVRETQYF
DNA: TGTGCCAGCAGCACAAGCGGGGAGGTTCGAGAGACCCAGTACTTC

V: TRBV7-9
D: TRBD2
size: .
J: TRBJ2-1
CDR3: CASSLVAGEYNEQFF
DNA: TGTGCCAGCAGCTTAGTTGCGGGAGAGTATAATGAGCAGTTCTTC

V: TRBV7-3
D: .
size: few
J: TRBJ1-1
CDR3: CASSLVGPRDTEAFF
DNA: TGTGCCAGCAGCTTAGTGGGGCCGCGGGACACTGAAGCTTTCTTT

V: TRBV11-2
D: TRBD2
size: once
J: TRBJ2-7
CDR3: CASSLTSGDYEQYF
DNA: TGTGCCAGCAGCTTAACCAGCGGGGACTACGAGCAGTACTTC

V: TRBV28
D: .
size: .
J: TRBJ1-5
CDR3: CASSLRQIEDQPQHF
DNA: TGTGCCAGCAGTTTACGGCAAATCGAGGATCAGCCCCAGCATTTT

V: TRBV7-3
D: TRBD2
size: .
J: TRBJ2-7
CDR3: CASSPDPGGSPYEQYF
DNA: TGTGCCAGCAGCCCCGACCCGGGAGGGTCCCCCTACGAGCAGTACTTC

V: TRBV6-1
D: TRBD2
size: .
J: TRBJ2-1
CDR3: CASSEFGTSDFYNEQFF
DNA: TGTGCCAGCAGTGAATTTGGGACTAGCGATTTCTACAATGAGCAGTTCTTC

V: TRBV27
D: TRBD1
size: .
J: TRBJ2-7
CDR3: CASSLSPGTGRSYEQYF
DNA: TGTGCCAGCAGTTTATCCCCCGGGACAGGCCGCTCCTACGAGCAGTACTTC

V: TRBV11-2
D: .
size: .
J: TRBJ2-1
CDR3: CASSLGGARNEQFF
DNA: TGTGCCAGCAGCTTAGGAGGGGCGAGGAATGAGCAGTTCTTC

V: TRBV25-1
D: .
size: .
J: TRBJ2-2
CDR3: CASSEYSRIGSAGELFF
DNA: TGTGCCAGCAGTGAATATTCTAGAATCGGCTCGGCCGGGGAGCTGTTTTTT

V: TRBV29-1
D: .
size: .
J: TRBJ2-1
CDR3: CSVESGVSYNEQFF
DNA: TGCAGCGTTGAATCGGGAGTTTCCTACAATGAGCAGTTCTTC

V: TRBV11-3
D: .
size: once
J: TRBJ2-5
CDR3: CASSLVEQRLQETQYF
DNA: TGTGCCAGCAGCTTAGTGGAACAGCGGCTCCAAGAGACCCAGTACTTC

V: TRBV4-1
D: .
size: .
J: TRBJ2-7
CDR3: CASSTGIHLNEQYF
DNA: TGCGCCAGCAGCACAGGGATACACCTAAACGAGCAGTACTTC

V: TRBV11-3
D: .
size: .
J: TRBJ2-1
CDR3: CASSLSGEQFF
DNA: TGTGCCAGCAGCTTGAGCGGGGAGCAGTTCTTC

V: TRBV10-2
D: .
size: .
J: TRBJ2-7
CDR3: CASSPRMGRGGYEQYF
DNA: TGCGCCAGCAGCCCCAGGATGGGGAGGGGGGGCTACGAGCAGTACTTC

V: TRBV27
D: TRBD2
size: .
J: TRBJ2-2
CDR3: CASSLPGLAGAGELFF
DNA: TGTGCCAGCAGTTTACCCGGACTAGCGGGAGCCGGGGAGCTGTTTTTT

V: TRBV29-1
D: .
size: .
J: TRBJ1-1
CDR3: CSVELSGAEAFF
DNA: TGCAGCGTTGAACTCTCCGGGGCTGAAGCTTTCTTT

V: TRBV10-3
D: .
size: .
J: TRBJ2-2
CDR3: CATLRASGELFF
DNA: TGTGCCACCCTCAGGGCGTCCGGGGAGCTGTTTTTT

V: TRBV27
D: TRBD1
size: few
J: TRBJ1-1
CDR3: CASSPRTGGTEAFF
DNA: TGTGCCAGCAGTCCGCGGACAGGGGGGACTGAAGCTTTCTTT

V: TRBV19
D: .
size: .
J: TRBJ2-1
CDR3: CASSMTAEQFF
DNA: TGTGCCAGTAGTATGACGGCTGAGCAGTTCTTC

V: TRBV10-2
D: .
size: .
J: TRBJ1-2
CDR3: CASSTEDTPSYGYTF
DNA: TGCGCCAGCTCGACGGAGGACACCCCCTCCTATGGCTACACCTTC

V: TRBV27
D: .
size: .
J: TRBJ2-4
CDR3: CASSLRDSPIQYF
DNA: TGTGCCAGCAGTTTGCGGGACAGTCCCATTCAGTACTTC